The T cell receptor beta chain under discussion was sequenced for a study of OX40 agonist ivuxolimab in advanced cancers. Clones were sequenced by immunoSEQ multiplex PCR, and TCRdb holds only the in-frame ones, with some missing. The sample includes fewer than 55,000 clones, roughly 84% of them seen just once. V lost 6 bases and J 0 bases, leaving 5 bases between the germline ends. In germline, CDR1 is WSHSY, CDR2 SAAADI. The length of the CDR3 is 12 residues. The sample was CD4+ or CD8+ T cells sorted from blood, taken in a trial of the OX40 agonist ivuxolimab. The sequence was collected from an adult with an advanced solid tumor such as melanoma, head and neck, liver or kidney cancer. V and J are TRBV10-2 and TRBJ1-1; D is uncertain. DNA of the CDR3: TGCGCCAGCAGCCTTATGAACACTGAAGCTTTCTTT. Translating gives CASSLMNTEAFF.